Presented here are 12 T cell receptor beta chains from one specimen sequenced in a study of cytomegalovirus exposure and HLA in healthy donors. The study ran its PCR with 60 Vbeta and 13 Jbeta primers. The protocol was immunoSEQ multiplex PCR, while the TCRdb copy is restricted to in-frame clones and leaves out a portion. The sample holds under 200,000 clones, about three quarters seen once. Specimen: PBMCs. The receptors derive from a woman between 35 and 50 years old in good health and CMV-seropositive.

The rearrangement uses TRBV4-3 and TRBJ1-2, with TRBD1 identical over 10 bases. The trim removed 0 bases at V and 4 bases at J, leaving 8 bases unmatched. Germline CDR1 reads LGHNA; CDR2 reads YSLEER. The CDR3 covers 17 residues. In DNA form, the CDR3 reads TGCGCCAGCAGCCAAGATCCGGAGACAGGGGGCTTCTATGGCTACACCTTC. Translating gives CASSQDPETGGFYGYTF.

Of note for this clone: Different DNA sequences within this sample yield the same CDR3. This chain links TRBV30 with TRBJ1-3, with D unresolved. Germline CDR1 reads GTSNPN; CDR2 reads SVGIG (reference sequence). V was trimmed by 0 bases and J by 4 bases, leaving 4 bases between them. The CDR3 runs 12 residues. The CDR3 nucleotides are TGTGCCTGGAGTGTCTCCGGAAACACCATATATTTT. Translating gives CAWSVSGNTIYF. Combining the CDR3 with reference TRBV30 and TRBJ1-3 gives the whole variable domain SQTIHQWPATLVQPVGSPLSLECTVEGTSNPNLYWYRQAAGRGLQLLFYSVGIGQISSEVPQNLSASRPQDRQFILSSKKLLLSDSGFYLCAWSVSGNTIYFGEGSWLTVV.

The chain uses TRBV11-2 and TRBJ1-6; 8 positions match TRBD1. Trimming took 5 bases from V and 9 from J; bases not matched to a gene: 12. CDR1 is SGHAT, CDR2 FQNNGV, per germline. The CDR3 extends over 16 amino acids. The CDR3 loop is CASSHHEDRARSPLHF. CDR3 bases: TGTGCCAGCAGCCACCACGAGGACAGGGCTCGTTCACCCCTCCACTTT.

The V call is TRBV7-8, the J call TRBJ2-7, with 9 positions matching TRBD1. CDR1 and CDR2 (germline): SGHVS, FQNEAQ. CDR3 length: 13 amino acids. The junction had 4 bases not matched to a gene; V was cut back by 5 bases and J by 5 bases. This CDR3 reads CASSPWDRDEQYF. In DNA, the CDR3 is TGTGCCAGCAGCCCATGGGACAGGGACGAGCAGTACTTC.

The chain links TRBV9 to TRBJ2-3; perhaps TRBD1 as D (5 bases). V shed 2 bases and J shed 0 bases, with 10 bases lying between them. This CDR3 is built from 15 residues. Germline V CDR1 and CDR2: SGDLS, YYNGEE. In DNA form, the CDR3 reads TGTGCCAGCAGCGTTGAAGGGGCTAGCACAGATACGCAGTATTTT. It translates to CASSVEGASTDTQYF. The full variable domain, in which reference TRBV9 and TRBJ2-3 provide the parts outside the CDR3, is DSGVTQTPKHLITATGQRVTLRCSPRSGDLSVYWYQQSLDQGLQFLIQYYNGEERAKGNILERFSAQQFPDLHSELNLSSLELGDSALYFCASSVEGASTDTQYFGPGTRLTVL.

The chain links TRBV27 to TRBJ2-3; 12 nucleotides match TRBD2. The CDR3 runs 17 residues. Germline V CDR1 and CDR2: MNHEY, SMNVEV (reference sequence). V shed 2 bases and J 4 bases; nucleotides not matched to a gene: 7. DNA of the CDR3: TGTGCCAGCAGTTTACCTAGCGGGGGGGCGTCCGCAGATACGCAGTATTTT. Its protein is CASSLPSGGASADTQYF.

This chain uses TRBV6-6 with TRBJ2-7; TRBD2 matches 9 bases. CDR1 and CDR2 from the germline V gene are MNHNY and SVGAGI (reference sequence). The CDR3 length is 14 residues. The J segment lost 3 bases and the V segment lost 4 bases, leaving 4 bases of the junction unmatched. DNA for the CDR3: TGTGCCAGCAGTTCAGCGGGGGGCATCTACGAGCAGTACTTC. Its protein is CASSSAGGIYEQYF.

The rearrangement joins TRBV19 to TRBJ1-2, with 8 bases identical to TRBD1. This CDR3 spans 13 amino acids. The V gene's germline CDR1 is LNHDA and CDR2 SQIVND (reference sequence). Trimming removed 5 bases from V and 8 bases from J; junction bases left unmatched: 7. As DNA, the CDR3 is TGTGCCAGTAGTTTGACAGGGGATCTCGGCTACACCTTC. It specifies CASSLTGDLGYTF.

The chain has TRBV6-5 and TRBJ2-3; possible D gene TRBD2, 5 bases. The length of the CDR3 is 11 residues. The V gene's germline CDR1 is MNHEY and CDR2 SVGAGI. V gave up 7 bases and J gave up 8 bases, with 10 bases separating them. The CDR3 here is CASTRGSTQYF. The CDR3 nucleotides are TGTGCCAGCACCAGAGGGAGTACGCAGTATTTT.

CDR3 protein: CASSVGGSSALGYTF. CDR3 bases: TGTGCCAGCAGCGTAGGAGGCAGCAGCGCGCTTGGCTACACCTTC. J is TRBJ1-2 and V is TRBV9; D gene uncertain. The germline V gene has CDR1 SGDLS and CDR2 YYNGEE. The CDR3 covers 15 residues. V was trimmed by 0 bases and J by 7 bases, leaving 16 bases between them.

The chain carries TRBV5-1 and TRBJ1-3; 10 bases line up with TRBD1. Trimming at V came to 4 bases and at J to 4 bases, leaving 5 bases not matched to a gene. The germline V gene encodes CDR1 SGHRS and CDR2 YFSETQ. The CDR3 loop spans 15 amino acids. The CDR3 coding sequence is TGCGCCAGCAGCCTCGGGACAGGGGAAGGAAACACCATATATTTT. Encoded protein: CASSLGTGEGNTIYF.

This rearrangement joins TRBV2 to TRBJ2-7, with a possible D match to TRBD2 (7 bases). The V and J ends lost 7 bases and 0 bases respectively, with 16 bases between them. Germline CDR1 SNHLY, CDR2 FYNNEI. The CDR3 runs 15 residues. The CDR3 nucleotides read TGTGCCAGCATACCCCGGGGGGCCAGCTCCTACGAGCAGTACTTC. Translating it yields CASIPRGASSYEQYF.